Listed here are 16 T cell receptor beta chains from one sample, sequenced in a study of cytomegalovirus exposure and HLA in healthy donors (TCRdb year 2017). Library preparation was by the immunoSEQ multiplex PCR assay. The source is immuneACCESS, and TCRdb retained only in-frame sequences with V and J called. Part of the clones is not carried over; for the studies checked, unresolved V genes explain less than half of this, and the remainder is unexplained. In this sample the table shows about 200,000 clones, about 81% of which occur a single time. The ten largest clones represent roughly 1.2% of the sample. The sequenced sample consisted of PBMCs. Receptor source: a woman aged 25 to 39 in good health and CMV-seronegative.

The chain employs TRBV2 and TRBJ2-3; weak D call: TRBD1 (7 bases). V lost 6 bases, J lost 1 base, and 14 bases lay in between. This CDR3 has 15 residues. CDR1 is SNHLY, CDR2 FYNNEI, per germline. The CDR3 DNA reads as TGTGCCAGCAGGAGACAGGGACTTGGCACAGATACGCAGTATTTT. This translates into CASRRQGLGTDTQYF.

J is TRBJ2-5 and V is TRBV5-6; D call uncertain. The CDR3 consists of 13 residues. Looked up from germline, CDR1 is SGHDT and CDR2 is YYEEEE. V lost 4 bases, J lost 2 bases, and 9 bases lay in between. CDR3 nucleotides: TGTGCCAGCAGCCGAGATCAACAAGAGACCCAGTACTTC. This encodes CASSRDQQETQYF.

The chain combines TRBV7-2 with TRBJ1-3; D uncertain. The CDR3 consists of 12 residues. Trimming removed 1 base from V and 7 bases from J, with 5 bases in between. The germline V gene has CDR1 SGHTA and CDR2 FQGNSA. In nucleotides, the CDR3 is TGTGCCAGCAGCTTAGTGCGGAACACCATATATTTT. It translates to CASSLVRNTIYF.

The CDR3 sequence: CASSHRKTSGGLNEQFF. In nucleotides, the CDR3 is TGCGCCAGCAGCCACAGAAAGACTAGCGGGGGTCTGAATGAGCAGTTCTTC. The V gene is TRBV4-1, the J gene TRBJ2-1; 12 positions match TRBD2. J was trimmed by 7 bases and V by 3 bases; bases with no gene match: 10. CDR3 length equals 17 residues. CDR1 and CDR2 (germline): MGHRA, YSYEKL.

This chain links TRBV7-6 with TRBJ2-3; 7 nucleotides match TRBD2. The V and J ends lost 2 bases and 3 bases, in that order; junction bases with no gene match: 5. The CDR3 is 15 amino acids. Germline V gene lookup returns CDR1 SGHVS and CDR2 FNYEAQ. The DNA for the CDR3 is TGTGCCAGCAGCTTAAGCGGGGTAGAGACAGATACGCAGTATTTT. Translated, it gives CASSLSGVETDTQYF.

The V call is TRBV29-1, the J call TRBJ2-2; 12 bases are a match to TRBD2. The ends lost 6 bases at V and 4 bases at J; junction bases unmatched: 3. Germline assignment: CDR1 SQVTM and CDR2 ANQGSEA. There are 14 residues in the CDR3. The CDR3 spells CSVASGGATGELFF. The DNA of the CDR3 is TGCAGCGTAGCTAGCGGGGGGGCCACCGGGGAGCTGTTTTTT.

A single count supports this clone. This chain links TRBV5-6 with TRBJ2-1, with D possibly matching TRBD2 (6 bases). Germline lookup yields CDR1 SGHDT and CDR2 YYEEEE. Trimming took 3 bases from V and 13 from J, leaving 14 bases between them. This CDR3 region has 12 residues. The CDR3 DNA reads TGTGCCAGCAGCTCCGGGACTTTCGGACAGTTCTTC. It yields the protein CASSSGTFGQFF.

The chain joins TRBV7-2 to TRBJ2-1, with D maybe TRBD1 (5 bases). This CDR3 is 13 amino acids long. The ends were cut back, 2 bases at V and 6 bases at J, with 8 bases in the middle. Looked up from germline, CDR1 is SGHTA and CDR2 is FQGNSA. The CDR3 sequence: CASSLFQGNEQFF. The CDR3 region has the DNA TGTGCCAGCAGCTTATTCCAGGGCAATGAGCAGTTCTTC.

The rearrangement links TRBV9 to TRBJ2-1, with 10 positions matching TRBD2. CDR1 SGDLS and CDR2 YYNGEE come from the germline V gene. V lost 3 bases and J lost 5; bases outside the gene matches: 11. The CDR3 loop spans 17 amino acids. In nucleotides, the CDR3 is TGTGCCAGCAGCGCCTCAGCGGGGGGGCTTGGGAACAATGAGCAGTTCTTC. Its protein is CASSASAGGLGNNEQFF. Drawing the rest from reference TRBV9 and TRBJ2-1, the complete variable domain is DSGVTQTPKHLITATGQRVTLRCSPRSGDLSVYWYQQSLDQGLQFLIQYYNGEERAKGNILERFSAQQFPDLHSELNLSSLELGDSALYFCASSASAGGLGNNEQFFGPGTRLTVL.

The chain carries TRBV9 and TRBJ2-5, with D tentatively TRBD2 (6 bases). Trimming pared 0 bases from V and 4 bases from J, leaving 13 bases between. Germline CDR1 and CDR2: SGDLS and YYNGEE. This CDR3 is 15 amino acids long. This chain's CDR3 is CASSVAGLSRETQYF. CDR3 sequence (DNA): TGTGCCAGCAGCGTAGCGGGACTCTCCAGAGAGACCCAGTACTTC.

This clone was recorded only once. The J gene is TRBJ2-1, the V gene TRBV7-8, with D perhaps TRBD2 (6 bases). Germline V CDR1 and CDR2: SGHVS, FQNEAQ. V lost 3 bases and J 0 bases, leaving 15 bases between the germline ends. The CDR3 consists of 17 residues. The CDR3 DNA reads TGTGCCAGCAGCTTCAGAAGCGGGTCTACCTCCTACAATGAGCAGTTCTTC. It specifies CASSFRSGSTSYNEQFF.

The table lists this clone with a few counts. The chain recombines TRBV18 with TRBJ2-7; 12 bases match TRBD1. The junction had 9 bases not matched to a gene; V was cut back by 2 bases and J by 7 bases. The CDR3 runs 16 residues. Germline CDR1 is KGHSH and CDR2 is LQKENI. CDR3 sequence: CASSPGPGQGAREQYF. CDR3 coding DNA: TGTGCCAGCTCACCAGGTCCGGGACAGGGGGCGAGGGAGCAGTACTTC.

The chain links TRBV19 to TRBJ1-5; TRBD1 agrees at 8 bases. Germline loops: CDR1 LNHDA, CDR2 SQIVND (reference sequence). The CDR3 contains 20 residues. V was clipped by 1 base and J by 0 bases; unmatched bases: 14. This chain's CDR3 is CASSIGSAGTGTYSNQPQHF. The DNA for the CDR3 is TGTGCCAGTAGTATAGGTTCTGCCGGGACAGGAACCTATAGCAATCAGCCCCAGCATTTT. Full variable domain (missing parts from reference TRBV19 and TRBJ1-5): DGGITQSPKYLFRKEGQNVTLSCEQNLNHDAMYWYRQDPGQGLRLIYYSQIVNDFQKGDIAEGYSVSREKKESFPLTVTSAQKNPTAFYLCASSIGSAGTGTYSNQPQHFGDGTRLSIL.

This clone was counted between two and nine times. The J gene is TRBJ1-4, the V gene TRBV5-6; 8 bases map to TRBD1. This CDR3 has 13 amino acids. The V and J ends lost 8 bases and 7 bases, in that order; junction bases with no gene match: 7. Germline assignment: CDR1 SGHDT and CDR2 YYEEEE. The CDR3, as DNA: TGTGCCAGTGGGACAGGTATTCGTGAAAAACTGTTTTTT. It yields the protein CASGTGIREKLFF.

This clone was detected only a few times. This sequence joins TRBV28 and TRBJ2-6; 10 bases are a match to TRBD1. The CDR3 runs 17 residues. J was trimmed by 4 bases and V by 2 bases; bases with no gene match: 5. In germline, CDR1 is MDHEN, CDR2 SYDVKM. DNA for the CDR3: TGTGCCAGCAGTTTAGGGGACAGGGGATCCGGGGCCAACGTCCTGACTTTC. This sequence encodes CASSLGDRGSGANVLTF.

The chain combines TRBV7-9 with TRBJ2-7, with TRBD1 matching over 9 bases. Germline values: CDR1 SEHNR, CDR2 FQNEAQ (reference sequence). Trimming cost V 0 bases and J 2 bases; bases outside gene matches: 14. The CDR3 runs 19 residues. The CDR3 nucleotides are TGTGCCAGCAGCTTAGCGGAGGTGATCGGGACAGGGATTGCCTACGAGCAGTACTTC. Amino acids: CASSLAEVIGTGIAYEQYF.